This paragraph covers one T cell receptor (beta chain) sequence. After removal of 7 bases from V and 6 bases from J, the junction contained 8 bases not matched to a gene. The V gene's germline CDR1 is SNHLY and CDR2 FYNNEI. The CDR3 runs 14 residues. Assay used: immunoSEQ multiplex PCR; TCRdb lists only in-frame clones, some missing. The repertoire holds 160,000 or so clones, with roughly 94% as singletons. The data originate from a study of control samples from healthy donors and cancer patients. The receptor was isolated from a man aged 55 to 70 with colorectal cancer. The J gene is TRBJ2-5, the V gene TRBV2, with TRBD1 matching over 10 bases. The sequenced sample consisted of PBMCs. The CDR3: CASILTGGEKTQYF. The CDR3 DNA follows: TGTGCCAGCATCCTGACAGGGGGCGAGAAGACCCAGTACTTC.